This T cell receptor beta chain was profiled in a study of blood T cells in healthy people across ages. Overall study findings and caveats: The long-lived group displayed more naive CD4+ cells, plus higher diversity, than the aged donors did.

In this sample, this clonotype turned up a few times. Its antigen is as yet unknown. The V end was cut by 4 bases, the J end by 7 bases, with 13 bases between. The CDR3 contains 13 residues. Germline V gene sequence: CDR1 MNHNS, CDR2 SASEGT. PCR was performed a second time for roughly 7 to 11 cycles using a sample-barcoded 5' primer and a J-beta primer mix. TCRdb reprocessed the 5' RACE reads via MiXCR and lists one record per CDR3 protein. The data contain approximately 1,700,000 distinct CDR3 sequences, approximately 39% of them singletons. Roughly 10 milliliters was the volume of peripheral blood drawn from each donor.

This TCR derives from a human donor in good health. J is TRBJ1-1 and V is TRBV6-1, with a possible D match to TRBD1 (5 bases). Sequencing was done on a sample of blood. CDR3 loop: CASSALRGDEAFF. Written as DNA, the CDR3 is TGTGCCAGCAGTGCCCTCCGGGGGGATGAAGCTTTCTTT.